This record covers a single TCR beta chain. The antigen it binds to is not known. Base quality data are lacking; no much larger clone is found one base away. The sample originates from a study of blood T cells in healthy people across ages (dated by TCRdb to the mid-2010s). About the study as a whole: In model experiments, template switching captured roughly one uniquely barcoded TCR beta cDNA molecule for every two T cells. The donors were divided into four age groups: young (average 16 years), middle-aged (almost 40), aged (about 60) and long-lived (about 80). Age-related changes in TCR beta repertoire diversity were measured in the study by deep sequencing normalized with unique cDNA molecular identifiers. To avoid experimental bias, donors of different ages were distributed randomly across sequencing lanes. For two donors (one aged 18 to 30 and one aged 80 or older), the study analyzed two additional independent replicas of 1 million unique cDNA reads from the same blood draw. What the authors observed across the whole study: Total diversity estimates from one million sequenced T cells were considered lower bounds and underestimates. Compared with the aged group, the long-lived group had more naive CD4+ T cells, fewer expanded clones and increased TCR diversity, suggesting age selection. Because profiling used bulk unsorted PBMCs, naive and antigen-experienced compartments could not be compared conclusively. As age increased, observed TCR beta diversity per million T cells dropped in a roughly linear way, and a significant reduction was already evident by age approximately 40. The percentage of naive T cells measured by flow cytometry correlated strongly with observed TCR beta diversity. Because the CMV infection status of the donors was unknown, age-related changes in expanded clonotypes may potentially have been confounded.

The library was produced with 5' RACE. Sequenced using an Illumina HiSeq 2500. The second PCR ran for roughly 6 to 11 cycles and used a J-beta primer mix along with a sample-barcoded 5' primer. A template-switch 5' adaptor carrying 12 random nucleotides introduced a unique molecular identifier onto each TCR beta cDNA molecule. At least 3 million CDR3-containing paired-end reads were obtained from each sample. First-strand cDNA synthesis was performed from all RNA using the Mint cDNA synthesis kit, with priming by a TRBC-specific oligonucleotide. All cDNA was treated with uracil-DNA glycosylase and then went through a first 18-cycle PCR with the universal primers M1SS and BC2_uni_R. As for how the authors treated the data: For normalization, 1 million high-quality reads were randomly selected from each sample, with every read carrying a distinct molecular identifier. Reads with shared molecular identifiers were discarded instead of being binned into consensus sequences. MiTCR, set to a Q25 quality threshold and the strictest error-elimination algorithm, was used for CDR3 identification, clonotype clustering and error correction. A nonparametric unseen species model with Euler transformation was used to estimate a lower bound on total TCR beta diversity. The raw public data were reprocessed by TCRdb itself: fastp quality trimming at Q25, MiXCR clonotype calling, in-frame beta chains only. When rows share a CDR3 protein, they turn into one entry using the most common DNA and genes. In this record, the V and J calls reflect TCRdb's handling and not the investigators' own analysis. Recorded for this sample are roughly 1.4 million distinct CDR3 sequences; 55% to 75% of them occurred a single time. The ten most abundant clones make up 5% to 7% of the sample.

Systemically healthy Caucasian individuals from Russia, about 38 in total and aged about 6 to 90 years, were included as donors. Each donor gave approximately 10 milliliters of peripheral blood, collected into EDTA-treated Vacutainer tubes. Ficoll-Paque density-gradient centrifugation was used to isolate PBMCs, with at least 6.5 million per sample. Trizol reagent was used to extract total RNA from the PBMCs, yielding at least 5.5 micrograms per sample. Naive CD45RAhigh/CD27high T cell percentages were measured by flow cytometry on a PBMC aliquot from every donor. The germline V gene gives CDR1 as MNHEY and CDR2 as SVGAGI. V loses 6 bases of germline sequence and J loses 7 bases, and the interval between the two ends is 12 bases. From its cysteine to its phenylalanine, the CDR3 spans 12 amino acids. Just CDR3 DNA is preserved here, 36 bases in frame from base 1.

Here the chain combines TRBV6-5 and TRBJ1-2; a tentative D call is TRBD1 (5 bases match). The clonotype comes from a young man in good health. Sample: blood. This receptor carries the CDR3 CASSKPGLGYTF. At the DNA level, the sequence is TGTGCCAGCAGCAAGCCGGGACTTGGCTACACCTTC.